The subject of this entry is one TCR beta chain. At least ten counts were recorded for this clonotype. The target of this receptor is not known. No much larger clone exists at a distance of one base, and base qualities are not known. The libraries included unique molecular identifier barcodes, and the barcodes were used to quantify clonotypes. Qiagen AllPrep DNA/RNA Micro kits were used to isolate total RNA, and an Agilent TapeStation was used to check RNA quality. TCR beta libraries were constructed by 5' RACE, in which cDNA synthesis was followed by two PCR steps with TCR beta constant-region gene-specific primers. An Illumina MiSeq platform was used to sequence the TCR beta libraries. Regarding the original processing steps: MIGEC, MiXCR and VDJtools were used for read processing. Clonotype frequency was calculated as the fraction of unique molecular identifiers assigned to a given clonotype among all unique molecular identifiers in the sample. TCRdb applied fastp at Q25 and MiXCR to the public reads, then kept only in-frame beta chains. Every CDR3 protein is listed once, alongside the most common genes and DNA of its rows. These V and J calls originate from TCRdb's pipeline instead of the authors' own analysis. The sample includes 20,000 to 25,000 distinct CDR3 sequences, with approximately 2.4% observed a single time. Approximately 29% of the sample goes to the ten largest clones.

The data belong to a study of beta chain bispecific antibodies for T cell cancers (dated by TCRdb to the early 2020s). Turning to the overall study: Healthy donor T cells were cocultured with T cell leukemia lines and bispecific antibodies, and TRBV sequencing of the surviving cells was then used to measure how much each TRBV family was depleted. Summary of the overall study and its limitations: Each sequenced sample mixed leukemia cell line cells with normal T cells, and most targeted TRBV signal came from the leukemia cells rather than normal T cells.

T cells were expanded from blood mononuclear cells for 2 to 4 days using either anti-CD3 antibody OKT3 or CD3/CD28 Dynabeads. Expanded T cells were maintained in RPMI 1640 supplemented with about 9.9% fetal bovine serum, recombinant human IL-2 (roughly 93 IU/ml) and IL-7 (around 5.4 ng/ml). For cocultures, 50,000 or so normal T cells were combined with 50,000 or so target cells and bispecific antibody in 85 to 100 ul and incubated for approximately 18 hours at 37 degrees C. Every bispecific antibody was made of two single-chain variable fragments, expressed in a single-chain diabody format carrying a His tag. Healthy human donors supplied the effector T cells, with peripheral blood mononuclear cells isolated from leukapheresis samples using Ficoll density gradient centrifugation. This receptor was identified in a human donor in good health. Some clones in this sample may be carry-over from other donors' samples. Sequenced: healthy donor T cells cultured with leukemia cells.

The nucleotides are TGTGCCAGCGGGACAGGGATCTACAATGAGCAGTTCTTC. Its translation reads: CASGTGIYNEQFF. The sequence joins TRBV19 to TRBJ2-1, with TRBD1 matching 9 junction bases. Trimmed from V: 9 bases; trimmed from J: 3 bases; junction bases lacking a gene match: 3. The CDR3 runs 13 amino acids, cysteine and phenylalanine included. The CDR3 DNA has 39 bases and is translated from base 1. Reading the germline V gene (reference sequence) gives CDR1 LNHDA and CDR2 SQIVND.